A few counts support the clone carrying this TCR beta chain. The data derive from a study of T cell changes during pregnancy in multiple sclerosis. Generated by immunoSEQ multiplex PCR, the TCRdb table keeps only in-frame clones and is missing some. The repertoire holds 25,000 to 30,000 clones, with 90% to 95% as singletons. This specimen consisted of CD4+ T cells from peripheral blood mononuclear cells, obtained in the first trimester of pregnancy. The receptor comes from a female donor with multiple sclerosis, enrolled in a pregnancy study.

Written as DNA, the CDR3 is TGTGCCAGCAGTTTACGGCGGGGGAGGCTCGACGAGCAGTACTTC. Protein: CASSLRRGRLDEQYF. The rearrangement links TRBV27 to TRBJ2-7; 7 bases fit TRBD2. CDR1 is MNHEY and CDR2 is SMNVEV in the germline V gene (reference sequence). The length of the CDR3 is 15 residues. After removal of 2 bases from V and 5 bases from J, the junction contained 9 bases not matched to a gene.